This T cell receptor beta chain was sequenced during a study of cytomegalovirus exposure and HLA in healthy donors. V lost 4 bases, J lost 8 bases, and 18 bases lay in between. This CDR3 spans 15 amino acids. Germline V gene data show CDR1 as SGHKS and CDR2 as YYEKEE (reference sequence). Regarding this clone: What it binds is not known.

Study-wide points: In a later analysis, an Asian-associated ancestry cluster reportedly showed fewer N-insertions than the roughly 700-donor mean. TCR beta chains numbering under 200 were designated cytomegalovirus-associated. A later analysis showed HLA-associated TCR beta chains outstripping equally common others in clonal expansion.

The primer mix had 60 Vbeta and 13 Jbeta primers. Libraries were prepared by immunoSEQ multiplex PCR; TCRdb keeps only in-frame clonotypes and omits some of them. The profile shows over 75,000 clones, around four fifths of them singletons. This rearrangement joins TRBV5-5 to TRBJ1-4; D is perhaps TRBD1 (6 bases). Sequenced: PBMCs. The receptor comes from a man aged 25 to 40 in good health and CMV-seropositive. In DNA, the CDR3 is TGTGCCAGCAGCATTGGGAACCAGGGGTGGGAAAAACTGTTTTTT. Amino acid sequence: CASSIGNQGWEKLFF.